What follows are 16 T cell receptor beta chains derived from one specimen sequenced in a study of Graves' ophthalmopathy and Graves' hyperthyroidism. CDR3 regions of TCR beta were amplified from RNA transcripts. RT-PCR with HTBI primers came first, then second-round multiplex PCR. MiXCR, run by TCRdb on the multiplex PCR reads, gives a single entry per CDR3 protein. The repertoire consists of 360,000 or so distinct CDR3 sequences, with around 20% occurring once and the leading ten covering about 1.4%. The material sequenced was peripheral blood. The source is a woman under 30 with Graves' ophthalmopathy.

This clonotype was observed many times. The chain recombines TRBV4-3 with TRBJ2-7, with D hard to call. Germline-derived CDR1 and CDR2 are LGHNA and YSLEER. The CDR3 sequence is 8 residues long. The CDR3 sequence: CASSHPGV. The CDR3 DNA sequence: TGCGCCAGCAGCCACCCGGGCGTC.

The J gene is TRBJ1-2, the V gene TRBV19; weak D call: TRBD1 (5 bases). The CDR3 extends over 13 amino acids. The germline gives CDR1 LNHDA, CDR2 SQIVND (reference sequence). Trimming removed 8 bases at V and 7 bases at J, with 17 bases between. CDR3 in amino acids: CASGSLGRIGYTF. As DNA, the CDR3 is TGTGCCAGTGGGTCATTGGGACGGATTGGCTACACCTTC.

This clonotype was picked up many times. The chain has TRBV5-1 and TRBJ2-5; the D call may be TRBD1 or TRBD2 (5 bases each). Germline assignment: CDR1 SGHRS and CDR2 YFSETQ. Trimming shortened V by 0 bases and J by 2 bases, and 11 bases separated the two germline ends. The CDR3 is 15 residues long. CDR3 region: CASSLAPGAQETQYF. In nucleotides, the CDR3 is TGCGCCAGCAGCTTGGCGCCCGGGGCGCAAGAGACCCAGTACTTC.

This clonotype was counted at least ten times. The J gene is TRBJ1-1, the V gene TRBV3-1; D might be TRBD1 (6 bases). Germline CDR1 is LGHDT and CDR2 is YNNKEL (reference sequence). This CDR3 region has 13 residues. The V gene lost 4 bases and the J gene lost 8 bases, with 14 bases spanning the gap. The CDR3 DNA reads as TGTGCCAGCAGCCGGTTCCCAGGGGCAGAAGCTTTCTTT. It is translated as CASSRFPGAEAFF.

This clonotype was counted at least ten times. The chain employs TRBV6-4 and TRBJ1-1; TRBD1 is a possible D gene (5 bases). The CDR3 sequence is 13 residues long. Looked up from germline, CDR1 is MRHNA and CDR2 is SNTAGT. V was pared by 6 bases and J by 5 bases, with 13 bases between. The CDR3 region has the DNA TGTGCCAGCAGATTGACAGATAAAACTGAAGCTTTCTTT. Encoded protein: CASRLTDKTEAFF.

This clonotype was seen repeatedly, ten times or more. The gene calls are TRBV12-3 or TRBV12-4 and TRBJ2-2; 10 bases line up with TRBD2. The CDR3 is 18 residues long. The V and J ends lost 1 base and 4 bases, in that order; junction bases with no gene match: 9. This CDR3 reads CASSLELAGRQGTGELFF. The CDR3 region has the DNA TGTGCCAGCAGTTTAGAACTAGCGGGAAGGCAGGGCACCGGGGAGCTGTTTTTT.

This clonotype has at least ten counts. The V call is TRBV11-2, the J call TRBJ2-6, with D possibly matching TRBD2 (5 bases). The CDR3 contains 17 residues. The germline V gene encodes CDR1 SGHAT and CDR2 FQNNGV. Between the trimmed V and J ends, which lost 4 bases and 3 bases, there was a span of 16 bases. As DNA, the CDR3 is TGTGCCAGCAGCTGGTCGCGGCTTGAGGGTGGGGCCAACGTCCTGACTTTC. As protein: CASSWSRLEGGANVLTF.

This clonotype was seen repeatedly, ten times or more. The genes are TRBV4-3 and TRBJ1-1; 8 bases map to TRBD1. CDR1 and CDR2 from the germline V gene are LGHNA and YSLEER. The CDR3 totals 16 residues. V trimming: 3 bases; J trimming: 1 base; junction bases outside the gene matches: 7. In nucleotides, the CDR3 is TGCGCCAGCAGCCAGGGAGGGACAGGACGGAACACTGAAGCTTTCTTT. Translating gives CASSQGGTGRNTEAFF.

The gene calls are TRBV27 and TRBJ1-1; D might be TRBD1 (5 bases). The CDR3 runs to 13 residues. Germline V lookup: CDR1 MNHEY, CDR2 SMNVEV (reference sequence). Trimming removed 8 bases at V and 1 base at J, with 11 bases between. This chain's CDR3 is CASWGVENTEAFF. The CDR3 bases are TGTGCCAGCTGGGGGGTGGAGAACACTGAAGCTTTCTTT.

This clonotype has ten or more counts. The rearrangement links TRBV5-1 to TRBJ2-7; no reliable D call. CDR3 length: 14 amino acids. V dropped 1 base and J dropped 1 base, with 9 bases sitting between them. Germline CDR1 and CDR2: SGHRS and YFSETQ. CDR3 nucleotides: TGCGCCAGCAGCTTGATGCGGCCATCCTACGAGCAGTACTTC. Translating it yields CASSLMRPSYEQYF. The whole variable domain, remainder taken from reference TRBV5-1 and TRBJ2-7, is KAGVTQTPRYLIKTRGQQVTLSCSPISGHRSVSWYQQTPGQGLQFLFEYFSETQRNKGNFPGRFSGRQFSNSRSEMNVSTLELGDSALYLCASSLMRPSYEQYFGPGTRLTVT.

The chain recombines TRBV20-1 with TRBJ2-7, with TRBD1 matching 8 bases. The CDR3 is made up of 16 amino acids. Per the germline V gene, CDR1 is DFQATT and CDR2 is SNEGSKA (reference sequence). With 1 base clipped from V and 1 base from J, the junction kept 9 bases outside the gene matches. The CDR3 region has the DNA TGCAGTGCTAGAGGAGTGGAGACAGGGGCGTCCTACGAGCAGTACTTC. Amino acids: CSARGVETGASYEQYF.

This chain links TRBV27 with TRBJ1-2, with D hard to call. V lost 6 bases and J 1 base, leaving 9 bases between the germline ends. Germline CDR1 MNHEY, CDR2 SMNVEV (reference sequence). The CDR3 totals 13 residues. The CDR3 DNA reads as TGTGCCAGCAGGGAAAGACTTAACTATGGCTACACCTTC. Translated: CASRERLNYGYTF.

The V and J genes are TRBV6-1 and TRBJ1-6; no definite D call. The CDR3 runs 15 residues. Trimming shortened V by 4 bases and J by 4 bases, and 11 bases separated the two germline ends. Germline V gene lookup returns CDR1 MNHNS and CDR2 SASEGT. CDR3 nucleotides: TGTGCCAGCAGTGGACTGGTGGGGTATAATTCACCCCTCCACTTT. Protein: CASSGLVGYNSPLHF.

This clonotype was recorded once. The CDR3 nucleotides are TGTGCCAGCTTCGGTGGAGCAGGATCCCACGAGCAGTACTTC. This sequence encodes CASFGGAGSHEQYF. The chain has TRBV6-1 and TRBJ2-7; D is unclear. Per the germline V gene, CDR1 is MNHNS and CDR2 is SASEGT. This CDR3 comprises 14 residues. The V and J ends lost 8 bases and 5 bases respectively, with 19 bases between them.

This clonotype has a count of ten or more. The chain uses TRBV6-2 or TRBV6-3 and TRBJ1-1; D remains ambiguous. The germline V gene has CDR1 MNHEY and CDR2 SVGEGT. V was shortened by 2 bases and J by 1 base, with 11 bases between the two germline ends. The CDR3 loop spans 15 amino acids. CDR3 sequence reads: CASSYGGSANTEAFF. DNA for the CDR3: TGTGCCAGCAGTTACGGAGGGTCTGCGAACACTGAAGCTTTCTTT.

This clonotype came up many times. CDR3 amino acids: CASRGTGGLAGNEQYF. In nucleotides, the CDR3 is TGTGCCAGCAGAGGGACTGGCGGACTAGCGGGTAACGAGCAGTACTTC. The J gene is TRBJ2-7, the V gene TRBV6-2 or TRBV6-3, with 11 nucleotides matching TRBD2. J gave up 5 bases and V 6 bases, and 12 bases lay outside the gene matches. Germline CDR1 is MNHEY and CDR2 is SVGEGT. The CDR3 loop spans 16 amino acids.